This T cell receptor (beta chain) was captured by sequencing in a study of cytomegalovirus exposure and HLA in healthy donors. The junction had 10 bases not matched to a gene; V was cut back by 6 bases and J by 4 bases. CDR3 length: 16 residues. CDR1 MNHEY and CDR2 SMNVEV come from the germline V gene (reference sequence). Use of 60 Vbeta and 13 Jbeta primers characterized the PCR. TCRdb keeps only in-frame clones here, not all; method: immunoSEQ multiplex PCR. The data show 150,000 to 200,000 clones, with under 85% seen just once and 1.5% to 2% held by the top ten. The TCR comes from a woman aged 25 to 39 in good health and CMV-seronegative. The V gene is TRBV27, the J gene TRBJ2-7; TRBD2 matches at 12 bases. The sample consisted of PBMCs. CDR3 region: CASRRLAGARNYEQYF. The DNA for the CDR3 is TGTGCCAGCAGGCGACTAGCGGGGGCCCGCAATTACGAGCAGTACTTC.